This T cell receptor (beta chain) comes out of a study of T-cell memory formation after mild COVID-19. Constant-segment-primed 5'RACE gave TCR alpha and TCR beta cDNA libraries with sample barcodes and UMIs. MiXCR, applied by TCRdb to the 5' RACE reads, yields one record per CDR3 protein. Of under 550,000 distinct CDR3 sequences listed, about 20% were seen once; the top ten hold 10% to 15%. CDR1 is MNHEY and CDR2 is SVGEGT in the germline V gene. CDR3 length equals 12 residues. With V trimmed by 9 bases and J by 9 bases, 7 bases remained unmatched. The gene calls are TRBV6-2 or TRBV6-3 and TRBJ1-5, with TRBD1 matching 8 bases. The sample was PBMCs or a T cell subset sorted from them (not recorded which). The sequence was collected from an adult woman who had mild COVID-19 (a few samples of this study predate the infection). Cell type and time point are not known. The CDR3 sequence is CASSDRVGPQHF. DNA for the CDR3: TGTGCCAGTTCGGACAGGGTAGGGCCCCAGCATTTT.